These T cell receptor beta chains were read from a single sample in a study of shared clonotypes between healthy human individuals. Sequencing was performed with immunoSEQ multiplex PCR; in TCRdb, only in-frame clones are kept and a portion is missing. The sample records about 700,000 clones, approximately 90% being singletons. The sample taken for sequencing was naive CD8+ T cells sorted from blood. The source of these receptors is a man between 25 and 39 years old in good health. The CDR3 runs from the conserved cysteine through the conserved F or W. Each record gives: D gene, V gene, J gene, clone size, CDR3 protein, CDR3 DNA. A D gene is named only where the DNA matches it firmly. Part of the rows lack a size; the others show once, few, many or a class for expanded clones.

TRBD2	TRBV11-2	TRBJ2-3	-	CASSLVLAGGPDTQYF	TGTGCCAGCAGCTTAGTTCTAGCGGGAGGGCCGGATACGCAGTATTTT
-	TRBV21-1	TRBJ2-7	-	CASSKIVGRTPGAGSYEQYF	TGTGCCAGCAGCAAAATAGTCGGGAGGACCCCTGGGGCTGGCTCCTACGAGCAGTACTTC
TRBD1	TRBV11-2	TRBJ2-2	-	CASSARDSLVTGELFF	TGTGCCAGCAGCGCCCGGGACAGTCTAGTCACCGGGGAGCTGTTTTTT
TRBD2	TRBV7-3	TRBJ2-3	-	CASSLILKSGAGTDTQYF	TGTGCCAGCAGCTTAATTTTGAAAAGCGGGGCGGGCACAGATACGCAGTATTTT
-	TRBV6-6	TRBJ1-1	-	CASSYARLNEAFF	TGTGCCAGCAGTTACGCCCGCTTGAATGAAGCTTTCTTT
TRBD2	TRBV15	TRBJ2-1	-	CATSRRVSGSSYNEQFF	TGTGCCACCAGCAGGAGGGTTAGCGGGAGCTCCTACAATGAGCAGTTCTTC
-	TRBV19	TRBJ2-7	-	CASSIEGEQYF	TGTGCCAGTAGTATAGAAGGGGAGCAGTACTTC
-	TRBV27	TRBJ2-2	once	CASSLGNPTGELFF	TGTGCCAGCAGTTTAGGGAATCCAACCGGGGAGCTGTTTTTT
TRBD2	TRBV7-9	TRBJ2-1	-	CASSPRLAGQLSSYNEQFF	TGTGCCAGCAGCCCAAGACTAGCGGGCCAGTTGAGCTCCTACAATGAGCAGTTCTTC
-	TRBV6-6	TRBJ2-7	once	CASGQLYEQYF	TGTGCCAGCGGACAGCTCTACGAGCAGTACTTC
TRBD2	TRBV27	TRBJ2-3	-	CASSSRTSGTDTQYF	TGTGCCAGCAGTTCTAGGACTAGCGGCACAGATACGCAGTATTTT
-	TRBV6-6	TRBJ2-3	-	CATRDLASTDTQYF	TGTGCCACCAGAGACCTAGCGAGCACAGATACGCAGTATTTT
-	TRBV28	TRBJ2-7	-	CASSLLSPGRMENEQYF	TGTGCCAGCAGTTTACTGTCCCCGGGGCGGATGGAGAACGAGCAGTACTTC
TRBD2	TRBV28	TRBJ2-7	once	CASSFSSGQRPGSGRPSYEQYF	TGTGCCAGCAGTTTTAGTTCCGGACAGCGCCCCGGTAGCGGGAGACCCTCCTACGAGCAGTACTTC
-	TRBV7-3	TRBJ2-5	-	CASSLSRDLRETQYF	TGTGCCAGCAGCTTAAGTCGGGACTTAAGGGAGACCCAGTACTTC
-	TRBV6-5	TRBJ2-7	-	CASSYLLGEQYF	TGTGCCAGCAGTTACCTCTTGGGAGAGCAGTACTTC
-	TRBV27	TRBJ2-3	-	CASASGPGPVGQYF	TGTGCCAGCGCCTCAGGCCCCGGCCCTGTAGGGCAGTATTTT
-	TRBV21-1	TRBJ1-1	once	CASSKRAGAFF	TGTGCCAGCAGCAAAAGGGCAGGAGCTTTCTTT
TRBD1	TRBV30	TRBJ2-5	-	CAWKTGGLEETQYF	TGTGCCTGGAAGACAGGGGGCTTAGAAGAGACCCAGTACTTC
TRBD2	TRBV11-2	TRBJ2-7	-	CASSFGGIEYEQYF	TGTGCCAGCAGCTTCGGGGGGATAGAATACGAGCAGTACTTC
-	TRBV19	TRBJ1-5	-	CASSIISGKDSNQPQHF	TGTGCCAGTAGTATTATATCCGGTAAAGATAGCAATCAGCCCCAGCATTTT
-	TRBV6-1	TRBJ1-1	-	CASSESVGRLNTEAFF	TGTGCCAGCAGTGAGTCAGTGGGCAGGTTGAACACTGAAGCTTTCTTT
-	TRBV2	TRBJ1-1	-	CASSERGHKYDTEAFF	TGTGCCAGCAGTGAAAGGGGACACAAATACGACACTGAAGCTTTCTTT
TRBD1	TRBV5-4	TRBJ1-5	-	CASSLSGTGVNQPQHF	TGTGCCAGCAGCTTATCCGGGACAGGGGTAAATCAGCCCCAGCATTTT
-	TRBV2	TRBJ2-7	few	CASSGESYEQYF	TGTGCCAGCTCAGGGGAATCCTACGAGCAGTACTTC
-	TRBV28	TRBJ1-2	-	CASRPGQSYGYTF	TGTGCCAGCAGACCTGGACAGAGCTATGGCTACACCTTC
-	TRBV29-1	TRBJ2-2	-	CSVTGIFDTGELFF	TGCAGCGTAACCGGGATATTTGACACCGGGGAGCTGTTTTTT
-	TRBV11-2	TRBJ2-2	-	CASSDRLSRPNTGELFF	TGTGCCAGCAGCGATCGCCTTTCTAGGCCGAACACCGGGGAGCTGTTTTTT
-	TRBV5-6	TRBJ2-7	-	CASSPVGSEQYF	TGTGCCAGCAGCCCGGTGGGGAGCGAGCAGTACTTC
-	TRBV4-3	TRBJ1-2	-	CASSQDQGALFGYTF	TGCGCCAGCAGCCAAGATCAAGGCGCGCTCTTCGGCTACACCTTC
TRBD1	TRBV18	TRBJ2-3	-	CASSPDRGSQPRYTQYF	TGTGCCAGCTCACCAGACAGGGGATCCCAACCCCGCTATACGCAGTATTTT
-	TRBV27	TRBJ2-1	-	CASGRSSYNEQFF	TGTGCCAGCGGGAGGAGCTCCTACAATGAGCAGTTCTTC
-	TRBV4-1	TRBJ1-2	-	CASSQGGSGYTF	TGCGCCAGCAGCCAAGGAGGGAGCGGCTACACCTTC
-	TRBV28	TRBJ2-1	few	CASSLSTGGEEFF	TGTGCCAGCAGTCTCTCTACCGGCGGGGAGGAGTTCTTC
-	TRBV7-2	TRBJ2-4	-	CASSLHGKNIQYF	TGTGCCAGCAGCTTGCACGGGAAAAACATTCAGTACTTC
-	TRBV6-1	TRBJ2-7	-	CASSNPDYEQYF	TGTGCCAGCAGTAACCCGGACTACGAGCAGTACTTC
-	TRBV11-2	TRBJ2-5	-	CASSLSGEETQYF	TGTGCCAGCAGCTTAAGTGGGGAAGAGACCCAGTACTTC
-	TRBV5-1	TRBJ2-1	-	CASSISGNEQFF	TGCGCCAGCTCCATTAGTGGCAATGAGCAGTTCTTC
TRBD1	TRBV5-6	TRBJ2-7	-	CASSRWTGFEQYF	TGTGCCAGCAGCCGGTGGACAGGGTTCGAGCAGTACTTC
-	TRBV27	TRBJ2-7	-	CASSGLGGAKDEQYF	TGTGCCAGCAGTGGCCTTGGGGGCGCGAAGGACGAGCAGTACTTC
-	TRBV9	TRBJ1-1	-	CASSTPTGGGNMNTEAFF	TGTGCCAGCAGCACCCCGACGGGGGGGGGTAACATGAACACTGAAGCTTTCTTT
TRBD1	TRBV27	TRBJ2-7	-	CASSLSSGQVSYEQYF	TGTGCCAGCAGTTTATCGTCAGGACAGGTTTCCTACGAGCAGTACTTC
-	TRBV7-8	TRBJ2-2	-	CASSLVSELNTGELFF	TGTGCCAGCAGCTTAGTGTCAGAACTGAACACCGGGGAGCTGTTTTTT
TRBD2	TRBV4-3	TRBJ2-1	-	CASSQDGTSDFNEQFF	TGCGCCAGCAGCCAAGACGGGACTAGCGACTTCAATGAGCAGTTCTTC
-	TRBV5-1	TRBJ2-2	-	CASSQDGGLNTGELFF	TGCGCCAGCAGCCAGGACGGGGGACTGAACACCGGGGAGCTGTTTTTT
TRBD2	TRBV7-2	TRBJ2-1	-	CASSFTGLAVEQFF	TGTGCCAGCAGCTTCACGGGACTAGCGGTCGAGCAGTTCTTC
-	TRBV29-1	TRBJ1-2	-	CSALLQGANYGYTF	TGCAGCGCCCTCTTACAGGGCGCTAACTATGGCTACACCTTC
-	TRBV7-9	TRBJ2-3	once	CASSPLGLDDTQYF	TGTGCCAGCAGCCCCTTGGGACTTGACGATACGCAGTATTTT
TRBD2	TRBV19	TRBJ2-7	-	CASSISGTSDEQYF	TGTGCCAGTAGTATATCCGGGACTAGCGATGAGCAGTACTTC
-	TRBV27	TRBJ2-1	-	CASSLRGSWGAAYNEQFF	TGTGCCAGCAGTTTAAGGGGCAGTTGGGGTGCAGCCTACAATGAGCAGTTCTTC
TRBD2	TRBV9	TRBJ2-1	-	CASSGQTSGSTPYNEQFF	TGTGCCAGCAGCGGACAGACTAGCGGGAGTACCCCCTACAATGAGCAGTTCTTC
TRBD2	TRBV7-8	TRBJ2-7	-	CASSPRRGALYEQYF	TGTGCCAGCAGCCCCAGGCGGGGGGCCCTCTACGAGCAGTACTTC
TRBD2	TRBV7-9	TRBJ2-3	-	CASSLTSGNTDTQYF	TGTGCCAGCAGCCTGACTAGCGGGAACACAGATACGCAGTATTTT